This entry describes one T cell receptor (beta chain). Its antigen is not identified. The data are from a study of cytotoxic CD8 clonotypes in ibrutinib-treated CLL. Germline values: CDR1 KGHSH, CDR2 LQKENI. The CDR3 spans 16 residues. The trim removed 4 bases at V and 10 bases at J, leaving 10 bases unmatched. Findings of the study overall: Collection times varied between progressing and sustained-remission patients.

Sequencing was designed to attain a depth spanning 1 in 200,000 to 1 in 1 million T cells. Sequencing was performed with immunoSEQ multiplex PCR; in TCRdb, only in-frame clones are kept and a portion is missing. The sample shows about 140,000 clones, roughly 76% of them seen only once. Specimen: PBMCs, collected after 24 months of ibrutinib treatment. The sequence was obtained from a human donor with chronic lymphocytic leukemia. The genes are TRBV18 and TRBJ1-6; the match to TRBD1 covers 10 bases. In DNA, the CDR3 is TGTGCCAGCTCACGAGAGCCGGGACAGGGGTTCTCACCCCTCCACTTT. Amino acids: CASSREPGQGFSPLHF. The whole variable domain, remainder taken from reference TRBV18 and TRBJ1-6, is NAGVMQNPRHLVRRRGQEARLRCSPMKGHSHVYWYRQLPEEGLKFMVYLQKENIIDESGMPKERFSAEFPKEGPSILRIQQVVRGDSAAYFCASSREPGQGFSPLHFGNGTRLTVT.